The clone carrying this T cell receptor (beta chain) was found a few times. Its antigen remains unknown. Researchers made TCR cDNA using 5'RACE template switching, and this step added a universal primer site and UMIs. From the 5' RACE reads, TCRdb called clonotypes with MiXCR, one entry per CDR3 protein. The sample has over 250,000 distinct CDR3 sequences, roughly 4.3% seen once. This sample is drawn from a study of T cells after yellow fever vaccination. For the study at large: Preparing low-cell-number fractions relied on SMART-Seq v4 Ultra Low Input.

The CDR3 consists of 18 residues. V was shortened by 1 base and J by 4 bases, with 22 bases between the two germline ends. The germline gives CDR1 MGHDK, CDR2 SYGVNS. Overall study findings and caveats: Primary-vaccination clones mostly resurfaced post-booster (less than 98% CD4, roughly 90% CD8). It was the secondary response that reached its peak faster, day 5 versus 15, but it was weaker.

The rearrangement links TRBV25-1 to TRBJ1-2, with D perhaps TRBD1 (5 bases). The source of this sequence is a man between 18 and 35 years old who received the YFV17D yellow fever vaccine. The sample consisted of PBMCs, taken 5 days after the yellow fever booster vaccination. CDR3 DNA sequence: TGTGCCAGCAGTGAATGGGGGAATTCGGCAGGAAGGTCCTATGGCTACACCTTC. Its translation: CASSEWGNSAGRSYGYTF.